These 10 T cell receptor beta chains were sequenced from one sample in a study of T cell responses to AZD1222 COVID-19 vaccine. Only in-frame clones appear in the TCRdb table, and some are missing; sequencing was by immunoSEQ multiplex PCR. The sample contains roughly 99,000 clones, about 85% of which appear only once. Sequences were derived from peripheral blood, sampled 28 days after the second AZD1222 dose. The receptors derive from an adult who received the AZD1222 COVID-19 vaccine.

V gene TRBV29-1 combines with J gene TRBJ2-3; 11 bases match TRBD1. The CDR3 is 13 residues long. CDR1 is SQVTM and CDR2 is ANQGSEA in the germline V gene. Trimming removed 4 bases from V and 4 bases from J; junction bases left unmatched: 1. In DNA form, the CDR3 reads TGCAGCGTTGGGACAGGGGGCTCAGATACGCAGTATTTT. Its translation is CSVGTGGSDTQYF.

The CDR3 sequence is CASKNGRTGNTIYF. The CDR3 DNA is TGTGCCAGCAAGAATGGGAGAACTGGAAACACCATATATTTT. The chain is built from TRBV7-8 and TRBJ1-3; D is unresolved. CDR1 and CDR2 (germline): SGHVS, FQNEAQ. This CDR3 is 14 amino acids long. The V end lost 7 bases, the J end lost 2 bases, and 12 bases lay between the germline ends.

The chain links TRBV6-4 to TRBJ2-1; 9 nucleotides agree with TRBD1. This CDR3 is built from 14 residues. The germline V gene has CDR1 MRHNA and CDR2 SNTAGT. The junction had 8 bases not matched to a gene; V was cut back by 6 bases and J by 8 bases. The CDR3 reads CASRPGQGVDEQFF. The CDR3 coding sequence is TGTGCCAGCAGGCCGGGACAGGGTGTTGATGAGCAGTTCTTC.

This clone was seen a handful of times. This chain links TRBV5-1 with TRBJ1-4, with 9 bases identical to TRBD1. The trim removed 4 bases at V and 2 bases at J, leaving 6 bases unmatched. This CDR3 has 16 amino acids. Germline loops: CDR1 SGHRS, CDR2 YFSETQ. The CDR3 is CASSQQGATTNEKLFF. The DNA of the CDR3 is TGCGCCAGCAGCCAACAGGGGGCGACGACTAATGAAAAACTGTTTTTT.

This chain links TRBV9 with TRBJ2-7; D possibly corresponds to TRBD1 (5 bases). CDR1 and CDR2 (germline): SGDLS, YYNGEE. This CDR3 has 14 amino acids. Trimming removed 0 bases at V and 5 bases at J, with 12 bases between. CDR3 amino acids: CASSVEGLGHEQYF. CDR3 nucleotide sequence: TGTGCCAGCAGCGTAGAGGGGTTGGGCCACGAGCAGTACTTC.

This chain's CDR3 is CASSQPGTGNEKLFF. In DNA form, the CDR3 reads TGTGCCAGCAGCCAACCAGGGACGGGGAATGAAAAACTGTTTTTT. V usage is TRBV4-2 and J usage is TRBJ1-4, with D maybe TRBD1 (5 bases). V shed 2 bases and J shed 5 bases, with 12 bases lying between them. In germline, CDR1 is LGHNA, CDR2 YNFKEQ. CDR3 length: 15 residues.

The chain uses TRBV7-3 and TRBJ1-5; possibly TRBD1 for D (5 bases). The CDR3 runs 16 residues. The V end lost 1 base, the J end lost 7 bases, and 17 bases lay between the germline ends. CDR1 and CDR2 (germline): SGHTA, FQGTGA. In DNA form, the CDR3 reads TGTGCCAGCAGCTTAAAATCGGGGGTCAGAGGGCAGCCCCAGCATTTT. It is translated as CASSLKSGVRGQPQHF.

The chain has TRBV10-3 and TRBJ2-4; tentatively, D is TRBD1 or TRBD2 (5 bases each). Trimming shortened V by 2 bases and J by 8 bases, and 19 bases separated the two germline ends. The CDR3 spans 16 residues. The germline V gene encodes CDR1 ENHRY and CDR2 SYGVKD. The CDR3 region has the DNA TGTGCCATCAGTGAGCGGGGACCGCTCGGGCCTCACATTCAGTACTTC. Its translation is CAISERGPLGPHIQYF.

J is TRBJ1-5 and V is TRBV27; D uncertain. The V end lost 3 bases, the J end lost 4 bases, and 7 bases lay between the germline ends. The CDR3 runs 13 residues. The germline V gene has CDR1 MNHEY and CDR2 SMNVEV (reference sequence). The CDR3 spells CASSLRWNQPQHF. In DNA form, the CDR3 reads TGTGCCAGCAGTTTGCGGTGGAATCAGCCCCAGCATTTT.

The chain carries TRBV2 and TRBJ2-7; D gene unclear. The germline V gene has CDR1 SNHLY and CDR2 FYNNEI. The V and J ends lost 2 bases and 3 bases respectively, with 8 bases between them. This CDR3 has 13 residues. The CDR3 sequence: CASSERKGYEQYF. The CDR3 nucleotides read TGTGCCAGCAGTGAACGAAAGGGCTACGAGCAGTACTTC.